Each of the 21 T cell receptor beta chains below was sequenced from the same sample in a study of CD8+ T cells in alopecia areata. After isolation, RNA underwent reverse transcription to generate cDNA as the sequencing template. Method: immunoSEQ multiplex PCR; TCRdb's copy keeps in-frame clones and lacks some. Seen here are roughly 150,000 clones, about 54% observed once, and the top ten hold 4.8%. The sample taken for sequencing was CD4+ T cells sorted from blood. These receptors were obtained from a human donor in good health.

The chain links TRBV28 to TRBJ1-5; TRBD1 might be the D (5 bases). The V end was cut by 4 bases, the J end by 3 bases, with 19 bases between. Germline V gives CDR1 MDHEN, CDR2 SYDVKM. This CDR3 spans 17 amino acids. The CDR3 nucleotides read TGTGCCAGCAGTTCCCAAACCCCCGGCAGGGTCAATCAGCCCCAGCATTTT. Translated: CASSSQTPGRVNQPQHF.

The chain combines TRBV27 with TRBJ2-7; 16 bases are shared with TRBD2. The CDR3 runs 20 residues. CDR1 is MNHEY, CDR2 SMNVEV, per germline (reference sequence). Losses at the gene ends were 5 bases for V and 2 bases for J; bases not matched to a gene: 15. CDR3 DNA sequence: TGTGCCAGCAGTCCAACAAGAGCCGGGACTAGCGGGAGGGGTCCCTACGAGCAGTACTTC. This gives the protein CASSPTRAGTSGRGPYEQYF.

This clone was detected a few times. The V and J genes are TRBV10-3 and TRBJ2-1, with TRBD2 matching over 15 bases. Losses at the gene ends were 8 bases for V and 8 bases for J; bases not matched to a gene: 7. The germline V gene has CDR1 ENHRY and CDR2 SYGVKD. The CDR3 is made up of 15 amino acids. The CDR3, as DNA: TGTGCCATCCTACGGACTAGCGGGAGGGCGGATGAGCAGTTCTTC. It encodes CAILRTSGRADEQFF.

This sequence joins TRBV14 and TRBJ2-2; D is unclear. In germline, CDR1 is SGHDN, CDR2 FVKESK. This CDR3 is built from 14 residues. V lost 4 bases, J lost 7 bases, and 13 bases lay in between. CDR3 residues: CASSLAGVLGELFF. The CDR3 region has the DNA TGTGCCAGCAGCCTAGCAGGAGTGCTCGGGGAGCTGTTTTTT.

This clone showed up just a few times. CDR3 coding DNA: TGTGCCAGCAGCCAAAAAGGGCTAAATGAGCAGTTCTTC. Protein: CASSQKGLNEQFF. The rearrangement links TRBV14 to TRBJ2-1, with unresolved D. V dropped 2 bases and J dropped 7 bases, with 9 bases sitting between them. There are 13 residues in the CDR3. CDR1 SGHDN and CDR2 FVKESK come from the germline V gene.

The chain recombines TRBV5-1 with TRBJ2-5, with 7 bases fitting TRBD2. Trimming removed 8 bases from V and 0 bases from J; junction bases left unmatched: 4. This CDR3 comprises 13 residues. The germline V gene has CDR1 SGHRS and CDR2 YFSETQ. Here the CDR3 reads CASSGQYQETQYF. The CDR3 DNA sequence: TGCGCCAGTAGCGGGCAGTACCAAGAGACCCAGTACTTC.

This clone was counted between two and nine times. Germline and junction disagree at one end, which may indicate a read error. The genes are TRBV11-2 and TRBJ2-2, with 12 bases aligning to TRBD2. This CDR3 has 17 amino acids. CDR1 and CDR2 (germline): SGHAT, FQNNGV. The CDR3 sequence is CASSPRLAGENPGELFF. The DNA for the CDR3 is TGTGCCAGCAGCCCCAGACTAGCGGGAGAGAACCCCGGGGAGCTGTTTTTT.

Here the CDR3 DNA reads TGTGCCAGCAGTCGTCTTGGACTAGCGTTTCAAGAGACCCAGTACTTC. Its protein product is CASSRLGLAFQETQYF. The gene calls are TRBV28 and TRBJ2-5, with 9 bases lining up with TRBD2. Per germline, CDR1 MDHEN and CDR2 SYDVKM. With 5 bases clipped from V and 2 bases from J, the junction kept 9 bases outside the gene matches. This CDR3 spans 16 amino acids.

This clone is a singleton in its sample. CDR3 sequence (DNA): TGTGCCAGCAGTGGCACTAGCGGTGAGACCCAGTACTTC. Translation: CASSGTSGETQYF. V usage is TRBV2 and J usage is TRBJ2-5, with 8 bases lining up with TRBD2. Trimming removed 4 bases from V and 5 bases from J; junction bases left unmatched: 3. Germline V gene lookup returns CDR1 SNHLY and CDR2 FYNNEI. The CDR3 runs 13 residues.

The chain carries TRBV29-1 and TRBJ2-3; 8 positions match TRBD2. CDR3 size: 13 residues. CDR1 SQVTM and CDR2 ANQGSEA come from the germline V gene. The ends lost 6 bases at V and 2 bases at J; junction bases unmatched: 4. CDR3 region: CSVGLALTDTQYF. Written as DNA, the CDR3 is TGCAGCGTCGGACTAGCTCTCACAGATACGCAGTATTTT.

The chain's CDR3 is CAWSVPGGGWGNQPQHF. The CDR3 DNA is TGTGCCTGGAGTGTACCAGGGGGCGGCTGGGGCAATCAGCCCCAGCATTTT. This sequence joins TRBV30 and TRBJ1-5, with 8 nucleotides matching TRBD1. CDR3 size: 17 residues. Germline CDR1 is GTSNPN and CDR2 is SVGIG (reference sequence). V trimming: 0 bases; J trimming: 2 bases; junction bases outside the gene matches: 9.

V usage is TRBV5-4 and J usage is TRBJ2-1, with 10 nucleotides matching TRBD2. The CDR3 spans 17 residues. CDR1 is SGHNT, CDR2 YYREEE, per germline (reference sequence). Losses at the gene ends were 1 base for V and 2 bases for J; bases not matched to a gene: 6. The CDR3 region has the DNA TGTGCCAGCAGCTTGCGGAAGAGCGGGAGGGCCTACAATGAGCAGTTCTTC. It is translated as CASSLRKSGRAYNEQFF.

This sequence joins TRBV4-1 and TRBJ1-5; D not certain. CDR3 size: 16 residues. Germline lookup yields CDR1 MGHRA and CDR2 YSYEKL. Trimming removed 1 base from V and 2 bases from J, with 12 bases in between. CDR3 DNA: TGCGCCAGCAGCCAAGGGTGGGCCTGGGGCAATCAGCCCCAGCATTTT. This translates into CASSQGWAWGNQPQHF.

In this sample, this clone turned up a few times. The rearrangement uses TRBV4-2 and TRBJ2-2; D unclear. Trimming removed 0 bases at V and 2 bases at J, with 4 bases between. The germline CDR1 and CDR2 sequences are LGHNA and YNFKEQ. The CDR3 covers 14 residues. CDR3 in amino acids: CASSQEENTGELFF. CDR3 sequence (DNA): TGTGCCAGCAGCCAAGAAGAAAACACCGGGGAGCTGTTTTTT.

The gene calls are TRBV25-1 and TRBJ2-7; the match to TRBD2 covers 9 bases. With 5 bases clipped from V and 1 base from J, the junction kept 6 bases outside the gene matches. The CDR3 totals 15 residues. In germline, CDR1 is MGHDK, CDR2 SYGVNS. The CDR3 bases are TGTGCCAGCAGTCGGGTAAGCGGGAGGTCCTACGAGCAGTACTTC. Encoded protein: CASSRVSGRSYEQYF.

V usage is TRBV6-5 and J usage is TRBJ2-5; D tentatively fits TRBD1 or TRBD2 (5 bases each). Germline loops: CDR1 MNHEY, CDR2 SVGAGI. The CDR3 contains 16 residues. V was trimmed by 1 base and J by 4 bases, leaving 16 bases between them. CDR3 residues: CASSYFGATMGETQYF. In nucleotides, the CDR3 is TGTGCCAGCAGTTACTTCGGGGCTACCATGGGAGAGACCCAGTACTTC.

This clone was seen only a few times. The V and J genes are TRBV14 and TRBJ2-2, with D maybe TRBD2 (5 bases). Trimming took 2 bases from V and 4 from J, leaving 5 bases between them. CDR3 length: 13 residues. The V gene's germline CDR1 is SGHDN and CDR2 FVKESK. The CDR3 coding sequence is TGTGCCAGCAGCCAAACTAGCACCGGGGAGCTGTTTTTT. It encodes CASSQTSTGELFF.

CDR3 protein: CASSKGQRTGELFF. Written as DNA, the CDR3 is TGTGCCAGCAGCAAGGGACAGAGAACCGGGGAGCTGTTTTTT. The V gene is TRBV5-6, the J gene TRBJ2-2; TRBD1 aligns across 7 bases. Germline CDR1 reads SGHDT; CDR2 reads YYEEEE. With V trimmed by 4 bases and J by 5 bases, 5 bases remained unmatched. This CDR3 spans 14 amino acids.

The chain joins TRBV30 to TRBJ1-5, with D tentatively TRBD1 (6 bases). Trimming pared 4 bases from V and 4 bases from J, leaving 11 bases between. The germline gives CDR1 GTSNPN, CDR2 SVGIG (reference sequence). This CDR3 comprises 13 residues. The CDR3 spells CAWTWTANQPQHF. In DNA form, the CDR3 reads TGTGCCTGGACCTGGACAGCTAATCAGCCCCAGCATTTT.

The gene calls are TRBV2 and TRBJ2-1, with D unresolved. This CDR3 region has 11 residues. CDR1 and CDR2 from the germline V gene are SNHLY and FYNNEI. Trimming removed 3 bases from V and 9 bases from J, with 6 bases in between. CDR3 in DNA: TGTGCCAGCAGTGATAGGATTGAGCAGTTCTTC. This sequence encodes CASSDRIEQFF.

This clone has only one observation. In the same sample, other DNA sequences code for this CDR3. The chain carries TRBV10-3 and TRBJ2-7, with D unclear. Germline V gene data show CDR1 as ENHRY and CDR2 as SYGVKD. There are 11 residues in the CDR3. The V and J ends lost 3 bases and 3 bases respectively, with 3 bases between them. CDR3 sequence reads: CAISENYEQYF. The CDR3 DNA sequence: TGTGCCATCAGTGAAAACTACGAGCAGTACTTC.